This entry lists 8 T cell receptor beta chains sequenced from one sample in a study of T cells after yellow fever vaccination. TCRdb ran MiXCR on the 5' RACE reads and lists one entry per CDR3 protein. This sample has around 600,000 distinct CDR3 sequences, with approximately 13% found just once. Sequenced material: PBMCs, taken on the day of the yellow fever booster vaccination. The receptors originated from a man younger than 40 who received the YFV17D yellow fever vaccine.

The chain recombines TRBV19 with TRBJ2-6; TRBD2 might be the D (6 bases). CDR1 is LNHDA and CDR2 is SQIVND in the germline V gene (reference sequence). The CDR3 has 15 residues. The CDR3 spells CATGGGSSGANVLTF. CDR3 bases: TGTGCGACCGGGGGAGGCTCGTCTGGGGCCAACGTCCTGACTTTC. The complete variable domain, with remaining parts taken from reference TRBV19 and TRBJ2-6, reads DGGITQSPKYLFRKEGQNVTLSCEQNLNHDAMYWYRQDPGQGLRLIYYSQIVNDFQKGDIAEGYSVSREKKESFPLTVTSAQKNPTAFYLCATGGGSSGANVLTFGAGSRLTVL.

The chain links TRBV11-2 to TRBJ2-3, with D possibly being TRBD1 (6 bases). This CDR3 spans 13 amino acids. V dropped 8 bases and J dropped 3 bases, with 12 bases sitting between them. Germline V gene sequence: CDR1 SGHAT, CDR2 FQNNGV. The CDR3 bases are TGTGCCAGCCGCCTCGGGACAACAGATACGCAGTATTTT. Amino acid sequence: CASRLGTTDTQYF.

The V and J genes are TRBV30 and TRBJ2-1, with 16 positions matching TRBD2. In germline, CDR1 is GTSNPN, CDR2 SVGIG (reference sequence). J lost 10 bases, V lost 4 bases, and 4 bases had no gene match. This CDR3 has 14 amino acids. CDR3 DNA sequence: TGTGCCTGGACCGGGACTAGCGGGAGGGAGGAGCAGTTCTTC. Its translation: CAWTGTSGREEQFF.

The CDR3 is CASGTWEDTQYF. CDR3 DNA: TGTGCCAGCGGAACCTGGGAAGATACGCAGTATTTT. The chain carries TRBV6-5 and TRBJ2-3; D unclear. CDR1 and CDR2 (germline): MNHEY, SVGAGI. Between the trimmed V and J ends, which lost 8 bases and 5 bases, there was a span of 11 bases. There are 12 residues in the CDR3.

This clonotype has only a few counts. This sequence joins TRBV27 and TRBJ2-1; D is uncertain. Germline V gene sequence: CDR1 MNHEY, CDR2 SMNVEV (reference sequence). The CDR3 length is 11 residues. Trimming stripped 5 bases from V and 8 bases from J, with 7 bases between. The CDR3 region has the DNA TGTGCCAGCAGTGGCTTCTATGAGCAGTTCTTC. It codes for CASSGFYEQFF.

This chain joins TRBV28 and TRBJ2-1, with D possibly matching TRBD2 (5 bases). This CDR3 comprises 15 residues. The germline V and J ends were trimmed by 7 bases and 0 bases, with 13 bases remaining between them. Germline assignment: CDR1 MDHEN and CDR2 SYDVKM. DNA of the CDR3: TGTGCCAGCATTTCAAGCGGTAGCTCCTACAATGAGCAGTTCTTC. This encodes CASISSGSSYNEQFF.

This clonotype was counted ten times or more. The CDR3 DNA follows: TGTGCCAGCAGTTCCCCGGGGGAGACCCAGTACTTC. Its translation: CASSSPGETQYF. V and J are TRBV27 and TRBJ2-5, with a tentative D call TRBD2 (5 bases). CDR3 size: 12 residues. Germline CDR1 MNHEY, CDR2 SMNVEV (reference sequence). The V end lost 4 bases, the J end lost 5 bases, and 8 bases lay between the germline ends.

The CDR3 reads CSASGAALGEQYF. Written as DNA, the CDR3 is TGCAGTGCTAGTGGAGCGGCCTTGGGGGAGCAGTACTTC. The chain couples TRBV20-1 to TRBJ2-7, with D maybe TRBD2 (5 bases). CDR3 length equals 13 residues. Germline V lookup: CDR1 DFQATT, CDR2 SNEGSKA (reference sequence). V gave up 3 bases and J gave up 7 bases, with 16 bases separating them.